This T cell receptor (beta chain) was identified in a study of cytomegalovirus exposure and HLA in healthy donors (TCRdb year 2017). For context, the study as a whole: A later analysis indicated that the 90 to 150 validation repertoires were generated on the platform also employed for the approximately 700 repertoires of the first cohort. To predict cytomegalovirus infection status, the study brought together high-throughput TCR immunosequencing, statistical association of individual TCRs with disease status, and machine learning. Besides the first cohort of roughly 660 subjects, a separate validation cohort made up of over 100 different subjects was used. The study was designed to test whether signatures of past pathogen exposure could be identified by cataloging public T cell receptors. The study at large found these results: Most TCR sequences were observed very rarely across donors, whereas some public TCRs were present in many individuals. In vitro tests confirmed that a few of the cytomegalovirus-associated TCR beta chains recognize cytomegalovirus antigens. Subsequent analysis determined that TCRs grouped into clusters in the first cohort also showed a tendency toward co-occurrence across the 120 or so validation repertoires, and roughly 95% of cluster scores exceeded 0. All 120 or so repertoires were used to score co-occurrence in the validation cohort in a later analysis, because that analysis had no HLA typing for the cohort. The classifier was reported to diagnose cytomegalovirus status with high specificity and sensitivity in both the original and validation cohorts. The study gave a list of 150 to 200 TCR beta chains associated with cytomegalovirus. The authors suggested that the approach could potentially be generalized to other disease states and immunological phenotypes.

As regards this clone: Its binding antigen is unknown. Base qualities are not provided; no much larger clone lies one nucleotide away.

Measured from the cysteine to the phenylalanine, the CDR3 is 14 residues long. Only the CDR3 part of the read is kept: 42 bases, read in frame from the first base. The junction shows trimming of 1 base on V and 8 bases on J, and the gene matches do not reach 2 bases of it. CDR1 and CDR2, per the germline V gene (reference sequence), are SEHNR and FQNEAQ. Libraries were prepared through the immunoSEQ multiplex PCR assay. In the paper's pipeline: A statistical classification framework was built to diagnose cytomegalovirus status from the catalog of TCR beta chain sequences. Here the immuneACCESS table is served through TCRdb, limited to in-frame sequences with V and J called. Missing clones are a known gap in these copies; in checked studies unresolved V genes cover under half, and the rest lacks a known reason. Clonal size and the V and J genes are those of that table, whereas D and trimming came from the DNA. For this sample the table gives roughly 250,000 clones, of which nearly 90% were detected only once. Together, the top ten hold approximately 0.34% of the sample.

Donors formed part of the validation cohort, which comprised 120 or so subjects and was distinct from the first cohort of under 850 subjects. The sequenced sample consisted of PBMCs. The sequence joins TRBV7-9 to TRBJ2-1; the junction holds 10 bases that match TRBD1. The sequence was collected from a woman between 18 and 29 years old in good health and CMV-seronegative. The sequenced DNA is TGTGCCAGCAGCTTAGGACAGGGGGCTGATGAGCAGTTCTTC. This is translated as CASSLGQGADEQFF.